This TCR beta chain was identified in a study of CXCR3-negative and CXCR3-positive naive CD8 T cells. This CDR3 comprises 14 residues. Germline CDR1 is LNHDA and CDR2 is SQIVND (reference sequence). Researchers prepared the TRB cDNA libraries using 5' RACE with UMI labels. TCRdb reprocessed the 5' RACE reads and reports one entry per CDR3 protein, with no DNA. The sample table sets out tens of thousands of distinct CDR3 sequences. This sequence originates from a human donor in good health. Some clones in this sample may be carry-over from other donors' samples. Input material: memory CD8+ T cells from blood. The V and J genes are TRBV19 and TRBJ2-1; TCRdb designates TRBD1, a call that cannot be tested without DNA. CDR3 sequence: CASSIGAEYNEQFF.